This T cell receptor beta chain was captured in a study of spatial heterogeneity in lung cancer. About the research overall: Consistently, beta-chain sequences turned up in larger numbers than alpha-chain sequences did. Whole-study findings and limits: Resection saw ubiquitous expanded tumor TCRs appear in blood more than follow-up did.

Points on this clonotype: The antigen remains undetermined.

The CDR3 runs 14 residues. Trimming took 4 bases from V and 9 from J, leaving 17 bases between them. Looked up from germline, CDR1 is SGHRS and CDR2 is YFSETQ. TCRdb independently ran MiXCR on the 5' RACE reads; one entry per CDR3 protein. The repertoire consists of 40,000 to 45,000 distinct CDR3 sequences, with about 6.7% occurring once and the leading ten covering 43%. Time point indicated: sample taken at primary tumor resection. The input material, whole RNA from tumor, nontumor lung or frozen PBMC, was sequenced unsorted. The donors were approximately 70 patients with non-small cell lung cancer that was early-stage and untreated.

The clonotype originates from a female donor with early-stage non-small cell lung cancer. This chain uses TRBV5-1 with TRBJ2-1, with D perhaps being TRBD1 or TRBD2 (5 bases each). The input for sequencing was PBMCs, taken at surgery. The CDR3 protein is CASSAGSGQGEQFF. The CDR3 DNA reads TGCGCCAGCAGCGCAGGGAGCGGCCAAGGTGAGCAGTTCTTC.